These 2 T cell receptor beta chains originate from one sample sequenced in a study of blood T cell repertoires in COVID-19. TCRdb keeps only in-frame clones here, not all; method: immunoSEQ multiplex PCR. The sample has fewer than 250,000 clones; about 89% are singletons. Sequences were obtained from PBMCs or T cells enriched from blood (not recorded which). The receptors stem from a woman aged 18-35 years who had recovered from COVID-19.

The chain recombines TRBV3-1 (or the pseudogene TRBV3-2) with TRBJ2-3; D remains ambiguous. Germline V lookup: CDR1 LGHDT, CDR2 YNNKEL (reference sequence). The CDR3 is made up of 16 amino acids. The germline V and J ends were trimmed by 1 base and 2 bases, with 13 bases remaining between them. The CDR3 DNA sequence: TGTGCCAGCAGCCAAGTCGCAGTTTACTACACAGATACGCAGTATTTT. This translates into CASSQVAVYYTDTQYF.

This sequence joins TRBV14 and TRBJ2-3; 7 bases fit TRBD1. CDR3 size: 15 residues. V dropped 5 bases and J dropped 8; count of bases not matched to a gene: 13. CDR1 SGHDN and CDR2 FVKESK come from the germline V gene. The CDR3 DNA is TGTGCCAGCAGCACCTCACAGGGGATAGGTGGTACGCAGTATTTT. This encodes CASSTSQGIGGTQYF.